What follows are 10 T cell receptor beta chains derived from one specimen sequenced in a study of blood T cell repertoires in COVID-19. Libraries were prepared by immunoSEQ multiplex PCR; TCRdb keeps only in-frame clonotypes and omits some of them. The repertoire includes 90,000 or so clones, approximately 84% of them detected once, and approximately 25% sits in the top ten. What was sequenced was peripheral blood. These receptors all come from a man older than 75 with active or convalescent COVID-19.

The gene calls are TRBV5-6 and TRBJ1-4; D is possibly TRBD1 (6 bases). The length of the CDR3 is 17 residues. V shed 4 bases and J shed 7 bases, with 23 bases lying between them. The germline gives CDR1 SGHDT, CDR2 YYEEEE. The CDR3 sequence is CASSKTKQGLLGEKLFF. The CDR3, as DNA: TGTGCCAGCAGCAAAACCAAGCAGGGGCTGCTGGGTGAAAAACTGTTTTTT.

V usage is TRBV25-1 and J usage is TRBJ1-2; D possibly corresponds to TRBD1 (5 bases). CDR1 and CDR2 from the germline V gene are MGHDK and SYGVNS. The CDR3 extends over 14 amino acids. The V and J ends lost 4 bases and 4 bases respectively, with 13 bases between them. In DNA, the CDR3 is TGTGCCAGCAGTGCAGCAGGGCACACCTATGGCTACACCTTC. This codes for CASSAAGHTYGYTF.

The chain links TRBV9 to TRBJ2-5, with 9 bases aligning to TRBD2. Germline assignment: CDR1 SGDLS and CDR2 YYNGEE. The CDR3 spans 16 residues. The V gene end was trimmed by 0 bases and the J gene end by 2 bases; junction bases not matched to a gene: 5. Written as DNA, the CDR3 is TGTGCCAGCAGCGTAGTAGGGACTAGCTTTCAAGAGACCCAGTACTTC. As protein: CASSVVGTSFQETQYF.

V usage is TRBV7-6 and J usage is TRBJ1-1; D gene ambiguous. The length of the CDR3 is 16 residues. The germline V gene encodes CDR1 SGHVS and CDR2 FNYEAQ. The germline V and J ends were trimmed by 4 bases and 1 base, with 16 bases remaining between them. The CDR3 DNA follows: TGTGCCAGCAGCTGGGCACCTTCTCCCGCGAACACTGAAGCTTTCTTT. It is translated as CASSWAPSPANTEAFF.

This chain links TRBV2 with TRBJ1-6, with D tentatively TRBD1 (5 bases). This CDR3 is 12 amino acids long. CDR1 is SNHLY and CDR2 is FYNNEI in the germline V gene. Trimming took 5 bases from V and 7 from J, leaving 6 bases between them. The DNA for the CDR3 is TGTGCCAGCAGTAGGACAAATTCACCCCTCCACTTT. This gives the protein CASSRTNSPLHF.

The V and J genes are TRBV30 and TRBJ1-4, with a weak D call TRBD1 (6 bases). Trimming removed 8 bases at V and 0 bases at J, with 10 bases between. The CDR3 is 13 amino acids. Germline values: CDR1 GTSNPN, CDR2 SVGIG (reference sequence). The CDR3 nucleotides read TGTGCCCGGGGGGCAGCAACTAATGAAAAACTGTTTTTT. Amino acid sequence: CARGAATNEKLFF.

The chain has TRBV3-1 (or the pseudogene TRBV3-2) and TRBJ1-1, with a weak D call TRBD1 (6 bases). Per the germline V gene, CDR1 is LGHDT and CDR2 is YNNKEL (reference sequence). The V gene lost 0 bases and the J gene lost 5 bases, with 10 bases spanning the gap. There are 14 residues in the CDR3. CDR3 protein: CASSQEGARTEAFF. CDR3 DNA: TGTGCCAGCAGCCAAGAGGGGGCAAGGACTGAAGCTTTCTTT.

This chain connects TRBV5-1 to TRBJ2-2, with TRBD1 as a possible D gene (6 bases). With 2 bases removed from V and 5 bases from J, the gap between germline ends came to 25 bases. The CDR3 totals 19 residues. CDR1 and CDR2 from the germline V gene are SGHRS and YFSETQ. The chain's CDR3 is CASSLQRSGTSSRTGELFF. CDR3 DNA: TGCGCCAGCAGCTTACAGCGTTCCGGGACATCGTCGAGGACCGGGGAGCTGTTTTTT.

The rearrangement joins TRBV12-3 or TRBV12-4 to TRBJ2-7; D possibly corresponds to TRBD1 (5 bases). The CDR3 length is 11 residues. Trimming shortened V by 5 bases and J by 6 bases, and 8 bases separated the two germline ends. Here the CDR3 reads CASSKGSEQYF. The CDR3 DNA reads TGTGCCAGCAGTAAGGGGTCCGAGCAGTACTTC.

CDR3 in DNA: TGTGCCAGCAGCCCAGGGGGACGGGGGCTGACAGATACGCAGTATTTT. Translated: CASSPGGRGLTDTQYF. The chain has TRBV7-2 and TRBJ2-3; a weak D match, TRBD1 (7 bases). The CDR3 has 16 amino acids. V was trimmed by 5 bases and J by 3 bases, leaving 18 bases between them. Per germline, CDR1 SGHTA and CDR2 FQGNSA.